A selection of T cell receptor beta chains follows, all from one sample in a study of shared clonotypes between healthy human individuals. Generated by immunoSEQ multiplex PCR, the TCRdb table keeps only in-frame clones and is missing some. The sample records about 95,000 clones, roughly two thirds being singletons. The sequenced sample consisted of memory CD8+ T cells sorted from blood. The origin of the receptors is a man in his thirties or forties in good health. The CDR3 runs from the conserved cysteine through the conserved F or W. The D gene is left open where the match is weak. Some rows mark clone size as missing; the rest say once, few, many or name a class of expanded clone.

cdr3_aa: CASSGPWTIDQAFF
cdr3_nt: TGTGCCAGCAGCGGACCCTGGACAATCGACCAAGCTTTCTTT
d_call: -
j_call: TRBJ1-1
v_call: TRBV9
clone_size: few

cdr3_aa: CASSLGAPPYEQYF
cdr3_nt: TGTGCCAGCAGTTTAGGGGCTCCACCCTACGAGCAGTACTTC
d_call: -
j_call: TRBJ2-7
v_call: TRBV28
clone_size: once

cdr3_aa: CASSLLQGLPQTQYF
cdr3_nt: TGTGCCAGCAGCTTACTTCAGGGCCTCCCACAGACCCAGTACTTC
d_call: -
j_call: TRBJ2-5
v_call: TRBV11-2
clone_size: once

cdr3_aa: CASSFASGRASEQYF
cdr3_nt: TGTGCCAGCAGTTTCGCTAGCGGGAGGGCCTCCGAGCAGTACTTC
d_call: TRBD2
j_call: TRBJ2-7
v_call: TRBV27
clone_size: -

cdr3_aa: CASSQAAPSGREKLFF
cdr3_nt: TGTGCCAGCAGCCAAGCCGCCCCCTCTGGGAGGGAAAAACTGTTTTTT
d_call: -
j_call: TRBJ1-4
v_call: TRBV14
clone_size: -

cdr3_aa: CASSPLTTAGNTIYF
cdr3_nt: TGTGCCAGCAGCCCCTTGACAACCGCTGGAAACACCATATATTTT
d_call: -
j_call: TRBJ1-3
v_call: TRBV7-2
clone_size: -

cdr3_aa: CATSRTPFRERTDTQYF
cdr3_nt: TGTGCCACCAGCAGAACACCCTTCCGGGAACGCACAGATACGCAGTATTTT
d_call: -
j_call: TRBJ2-3
v_call: TRBV15
clone_size: -

cdr3_aa: CASSQQGASEAFF
cdr3_nt: TGTGCCAGCAGCCAACAGGGGGCGTCTGAAGCTTTCTTT
d_call: TRBD1
j_call: TRBJ1-1
v_call: TRBV7-2
clone_size: -

cdr3_aa: CATSRDLWSAGTEAFF
cdr3_nt: TGTGCCACCAGCAGAGATCTTTGGTCTGCGGGCACTGAAGCTTTCTTT
d_call: -
j_call: TRBJ1-1
v_call: TRBV15
clone_size: -

cdr3_aa: CASSRGVYEQYF
cdr3_nt: TGTGCCAGCAGCCGTGGGGTCTACGAGCAGTACTTC
d_call: -
j_call: TRBJ2-7
v_call: TRBV28
clone_size: -

cdr3_aa: CASSKGSGGAAAKNIQYF
cdr3_nt: TGTGCCAGCAGCAAAGGTTCTGGAGGGGCTGCAGCCAAAAACATTCAGTACTTC
d_call: -
j_call: TRBJ2-4
v_call: TRBV21-1
clone_size: few

cdr3_aa: CASSPKTGIREQYF
cdr3_nt: TGTGCCAGCAGCCCGAAGACAGGGATCCGCGAGCAGTACTTC
d_call: TRBD1
j_call: TRBJ2-7
v_call: TRBV13
clone_size: -

cdr3_aa: CASSQDLTDSVNTEAFF
cdr3_nt: TGCGCCAGCAGCCAAGACCTGACTGATAGCGTGAACACTGAAGCTTTCTTT
d_call: -
j_call: TRBJ1-1
v_call: TRBV4-3
clone_size: -

cdr3_aa: CASSFDRESSYEQYF
cdr3_nt: TGTGCCAGCAGTTTCGACAGGGAGAGCTCCTACGAGCAGTACTTC
d_call: TRBD1
j_call: TRBJ2-7
v_call: TRBV6-6
clone_size: many

cdr3_aa: CASSYFGNYGYTF
cdr3_nt: TGTGCCAGCAGTTACTTCGGGAACTATGGCTACACCTTC
d_call: -
j_call: TRBJ1-2
v_call: TRBV6-5
clone_size: few

cdr3_aa: CASVRGHSYEQYF
cdr3_nt: TGTGCCAGCGTCAGGGGGCACTCCTACGAGCAGTACTTC
d_call: TRBD1
j_call: TRBJ2-7
v_call: TRBV28
clone_size: -

cdr3_aa: CASSLQPEPSGNTIYF
cdr3_nt: TGTGCCAGCAGTCTCCAGCCGGAACCTTCTGGAAACACCATATATTTT
d_call: -
j_call: TRBJ1-3
v_call: TRBV28
clone_size: -

cdr3_aa: CASSYPPSGANVLTF
cdr3_nt: TGTGCCAGCAGTTACCCCCCATCTGGGGCCAACGTCCTGACTTTC
d_call: -
j_call: TRBJ2-6
v_call: TRBV6-5
clone_size: -

cdr3_aa: CASSFGQTYEQYF
cdr3_nt: TGTGCCAGCAGCTTCGGACAGACCTACGAGCAGTACTTC
d_call: -
j_call: TRBJ2-7
v_call: TRBV7-6
clone_size: -

cdr3_aa: CASSRSGGQTYEQYF
cdr3_nt: TGTGCCAGCAGCCGCTCGGGGGGACAAACTTACGAGCAGTACTTC
d_call: -
j_call: TRBJ2-7
v_call: TRBV5-4
clone_size: -

cdr3_aa: CASSPSTGTYGSAEAFF
cdr3_nt: TGTGCCAGCAGCCCTTCAACAGGTACCTACGGGAGCGCTGAAGCTTTCTTT
d_call: -
j_call: TRBJ1-1
v_call: TRBV9
clone_size: -

cdr3_aa: CAWSVARGYNEQFF
cdr3_nt: TGTGCCTGGAGTGTAGCCAGGGGCTACAATGAGCAGTTCTTC
d_call: -
j_call: TRBJ2-1
v_call: TRBV30
clone_size: few

cdr3_aa: CASSQDWDSGVLDTQYF
cdr3_nt: TGCGCCAGCAGCCAAGATTGGGACAGCGGGGTTTTGGATACGCAGTATTTT
d_call: -
j_call: TRBJ2-3
v_call: TRBV4-3
clone_size: -

cdr3_aa: CASRVTIVTEAFF
cdr3_nt: TGTGCCAGCAGGGTGACGATAGTGACCGAAGCTTTCTTT
d_call: -
j_call: TRBJ1-1
v_call: TRBV6-1
clone_size: -

cdr3_aa: CASTHPSGTDTDTQYF
cdr3_nt: TGTGCCAGCACCCATCCTAGCGGGACGGACACAGATACGCAGTATTTT
d_call: TRBD2
j_call: TRBJ2-3
v_call: TRBV7-9
clone_size: once

cdr3_aa: CASSLGLRGIAPYNEQFF
cdr3_nt: TGTGCCAGCAGCTTAGGGCTCCGCGGGATAGCGCCCTACAATGAGCAGTTCTTC
d_call: -
j_call: TRBJ2-1
v_call: TRBV7-8
clone_size: -

cdr3_aa: CASSLERVRGDTQYF
cdr3_nt: TGTGCCAGCAGTCTAGAGCGGGTCCGGGGAGATACGCAGTATTTT
d_call: -
j_call: TRBJ2-3
v_call: TRBV28
clone_size: -

cdr3_aa: CAWSGPSYEQYF
cdr3_nt: TGTGCCTGGAGTGGACCCTCCTACGAGCAGTACTTC
d_call: -
j_call: TRBJ2-7
v_call: TRBV30
clone_size: -

cdr3_aa: CASSLGTGPGYNEQFF
cdr3_nt: TGTGCCAGCAGCTTAGGGACAGGGCCCGGGTACAATGAGCAGTTCTTC
d_call: TRBD1
j_call: TRBJ2-1
v_call: TRBV7-8
clone_size: -

cdr3_aa: CASSFRDDPTEAFF
cdr3_nt: TGTGCCAGCAGCTTCAGGGATGATCCTACTGAAGCTTTCTTT
d_call: -
j_call: TRBJ1-1
v_call: TRBV7-9
clone_size: few

cdr3_aa: CASSLVQGRNYGYTF
cdr3_nt: TGCGCCAGCAGCTTGGTCCAGGGGAGGAACTATGGCTACACCTTC
d_call: -
j_call: TRBJ1-2
v_call: TRBV5-1
clone_size: -

cdr3_aa: CASSYMGPEETQYF
cdr3_nt: TGTGCCAGCAGTTATATGGGACCCGAAGAGACCCAGTACTTC
d_call: -
j_call: TRBJ2-5
v_call: TRBV6-5
clone_size: -

cdr3_aa: CASSLDRLEQFF
cdr3_nt: TGTGCCAGCAGCTTGGACCGCTTGGAGCAGTTCTTC
d_call: -
j_call: TRBJ2-1
v_call: TRBV5-4
clone_size: few

cdr3_aa: CASSPKVGAANTGELFF
cdr3_nt: TGTGCCAGCAGCCCTAAAGTTGGAGCTGCGAACACCGGGGAGCTGTTTTTT
d_call: -
j_call: TRBJ2-2
v_call: TRBV11-3
clone_size: once

cdr3_aa: CASGKGGSIETQYF
cdr3_nt: TGCGCCAGCGGGAAAGGCGGGAGTATCGAGACCCAGTACTTC
d_call: TRBD2
j_call: TRBJ2-5
v_call: TRBV10-2
clone_size: -

cdr3_aa: CASSPKRAMNTEAFF
cdr3_nt: TGTGCCAGCAGCCCAAAACGGGCAATGAACACTGAAGCTTTCTTT
d_call: -
j_call: TRBJ1-1
v_call: TRBV7-9
clone_size: -

cdr3_aa: CASSIGWNQPQHF
cdr3_nt: TGTGCCAGTAGTATCGGGTGGAATCAGCCCCAGCATTTT
d_call: -
j_call: TRBJ1-5
v_call: TRBV19
clone_size: -

cdr3_aa: CASSESRIYGYTF
cdr3_nt: TGTGCCAGCAGTGAGAGCAGGATTTATGGCTACACCTTC
d_call: -
j_call: TRBJ1-2
v_call: TRBV6-1
clone_size: -

cdr3_aa: CASRSMGRYNEQFF
cdr3_nt: TGTGCCAGCAGGTCTATGGGAAGGTACAATGAGCAGTTCTTC
d_call: -
j_call: TRBJ2-1
v_call: TRBV27
clone_size: many

cdr3_aa: CASRRDNNQPQHF
cdr3_nt: TGTGCCAGCAGGAGGGACAACAATCAGCCCCAGCATTTT
d_call: -
j_call: TRBJ1-5
v_call: TRBV2
clone_size: few

cdr3_aa: CASSSSSGASRGTQYF
cdr3_nt: TGTGCCAGCAGCTCATCCTCCGGGGCCAGCCGGGGGACCCAGTACTTC
d_call: -
j_call: TRBJ2-5
v_call: TRBV11-2
clone_size: -

cdr3_aa: CASSESSAGYGQPQHF
cdr3_nt: TGTGCCAGCAGTGAATCCTCCGCAGGGTACGGTCAGCCCCAGCATTTT
d_call: -
j_call: TRBJ1-5
v_call: TRBV25-1
clone_size: -

cdr3_aa: CASSLAIWGQGFDEQFF
cdr3_nt: TGTGCCAGCAGCTTAGCCATTTGGGGACAGGGGTTCGATGAGCAGTTCTTC
d_call: TRBD1
j_call: TRBJ2-1
v_call: TRBV11-2
clone_size: -

cdr3_aa: CSGRGSGSRTDTQYF
cdr3_nt: TGCAGCGGACGAGGCAGCGGGAGTCGGACAGATACGCAGTATTTT
d_call: TRBD2
j_call: TRBJ2-3
v_call: TRBV29-1
clone_size: -

cdr3_aa: CASSSDRGHTAISTDTQYF
cdr3_nt: TGTGCCAGTAGTTCGGACAGGGGGCATACGGCTATAAGCACAGATACGCAGTATTTT
d_call: TRBD1
j_call: TRBJ2-3
v_call: TRBV19
clone_size: few

cdr3_aa: CASGVSYEQYF
cdr3_nt: TGTGCCAGCGGGGTTAGTTACGAGCAGTACTTC
d_call: -
j_call: TRBJ2-7
v_call: TRBV28
clone_size: -

cdr3_aa: CASSHETGYEQYF
cdr3_nt: TGCGCCAGCAGCCATGAAACAGGGTACGAGCAGTACTTC
d_call: -
j_call: TRBJ2-7
v_call: TRBV4-1
clone_size: few

cdr3_aa: CASGPLDSNQPQHF
cdr3_nt: TGTGCCAGCGGACCGCTAGATTCCAATCAGCCCCAGCATTTT
d_call: -
j_call: TRBJ1-5
v_call: TRBV6-1
clone_size: -

cdr3_aa: CASSLNAGAGDCSEQFF
cdr3_nt: TGTGCCAGCAGCCTGAATGCAGGGGCGGGAGACTGCAGTGAGCAGTTCTTC
d_call: -
j_call: TRBJ2-1
v_call: TRBV21-1
clone_size: once

cdr3_aa: CASSYSRGRDTQYF
cdr3_nt: TGTGCCAGCAGTTACTCGAGGGGTCGGGATACGCAGTATTTT
d_call: -
j_call: TRBJ2-3
v_call: TRBV6-5
clone_size: few

cdr3_aa: CSVSSQGWDTGELFF
cdr3_nt: TGCAGCGTTTCTTCTCAGGGTTGGGACACCGGGGAGCTGTTTTTT
d_call: -
j_call: TRBJ2-2
v_call: TRBV29-1
clone_size: -

cdr3_aa: CASSPQGAPTGELFF
cdr3_nt: TGTGCCAGCAGTCCCCAGGGGGCCCCCACCGGGGAGCTGTTTTTT
d_call: TRBD1
j_call: TRBJ2-2
v_call: TRBV27
clone_size: -

cdr3_aa: CASSPGQGRAEQYF
cdr3_nt: TGTGCCAGCAGCCCGGGACAGGGGAGGGCCGAGCAGTACTTC
d_call: TRBD1
j_call: TRBJ2-7
v_call: TRBV7-3
clone_size: few

cdr3_aa: CASSHRPGQTGELFF
cdr3_nt: TGTGCCAGTAGTCACCGTCCCGGCCAGACCGGGGAGCTGTTTTTT
d_call: -
j_call: TRBJ2-2
v_call: TRBV19
clone_size: -

cdr3_aa: CASSLGGGTNEKLFF
cdr3_nt: TGTGCCAGCAGTTTAGGGGGGGGAACTAATGAAAAACTGTTTTTT
d_call: -
j_call: TRBJ1-4
v_call: TRBV28
clone_size: -